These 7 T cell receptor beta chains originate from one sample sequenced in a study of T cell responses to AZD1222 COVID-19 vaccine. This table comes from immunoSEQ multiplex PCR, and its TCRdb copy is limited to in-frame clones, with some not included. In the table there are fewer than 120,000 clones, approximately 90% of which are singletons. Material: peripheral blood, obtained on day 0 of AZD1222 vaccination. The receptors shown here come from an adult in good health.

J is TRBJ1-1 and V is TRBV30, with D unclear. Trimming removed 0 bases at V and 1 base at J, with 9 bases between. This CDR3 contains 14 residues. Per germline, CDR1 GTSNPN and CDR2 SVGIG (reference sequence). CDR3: CAWSVGTGNTEAFF. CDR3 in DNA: TGTGCCTGGAGTGTAGGTACCGGGAACACTGAAGCTTTCTTT.

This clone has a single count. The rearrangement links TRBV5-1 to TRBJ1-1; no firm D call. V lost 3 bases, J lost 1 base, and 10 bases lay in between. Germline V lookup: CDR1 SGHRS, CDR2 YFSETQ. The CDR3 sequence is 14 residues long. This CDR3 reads CASSSQATNTEAFF. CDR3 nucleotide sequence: TGCGCCAGCAGCTCCCAAGCCACGAACACTGAAGCTTTCTTT.

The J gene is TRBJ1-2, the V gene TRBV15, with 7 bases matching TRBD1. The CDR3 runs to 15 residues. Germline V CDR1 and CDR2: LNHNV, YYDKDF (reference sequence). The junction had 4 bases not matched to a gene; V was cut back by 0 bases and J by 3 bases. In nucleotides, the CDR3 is TGTGCCACCAGCAGAGATGACAGGGACCACTATGGCTACACCTTC. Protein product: CATSRDDRDHYGYTF. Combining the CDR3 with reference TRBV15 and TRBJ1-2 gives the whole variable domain DAMVIQNPRYQVTQFGKPVTLSCSQTLNHNVMYWYQQKSSQAPKLLFHYYDKDFNNEADTPDNFQSRRPNTSFCFLDIRSPGLGDTAMYLCATSRDDRDHYGYTFGSGTRLTVV.

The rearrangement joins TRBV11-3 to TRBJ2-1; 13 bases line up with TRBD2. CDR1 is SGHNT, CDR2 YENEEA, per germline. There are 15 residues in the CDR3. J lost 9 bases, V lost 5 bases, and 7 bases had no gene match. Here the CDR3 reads CASSTRTSGGSEQFF. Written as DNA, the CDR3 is TGTGCCAGCAGCACCAGGACTAGCGGGGGAAGTGAGCAGTTCTTC.

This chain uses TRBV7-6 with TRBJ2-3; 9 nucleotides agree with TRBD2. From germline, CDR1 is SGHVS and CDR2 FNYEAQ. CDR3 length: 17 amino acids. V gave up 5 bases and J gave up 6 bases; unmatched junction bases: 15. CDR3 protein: CASSRGASGVPGDTQYF. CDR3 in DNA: TGTGCCAGCAGCCGAGGTGCTAGCGGGGTCCCGGGGGATACGCAGTATTTT.

The CDR3 loop reads CASSSPGQMNTEAFF. CDR3 coding DNA: TGTGCCAGCAGCTCCCCGGGACAAATGAACACTGAAGCTTTCTTT. The chain carries TRBV6-2 or TRBV6-3 and TRBJ1-1; D perhaps matches TRBD1 (6 bases). The germline gives CDR1 MNHEY, CDR2 SVGEGT. The CDR3 contains 15 residues. Trimming took off 6 bases at V and 0 bases at J, with 14 bases between the two ends.

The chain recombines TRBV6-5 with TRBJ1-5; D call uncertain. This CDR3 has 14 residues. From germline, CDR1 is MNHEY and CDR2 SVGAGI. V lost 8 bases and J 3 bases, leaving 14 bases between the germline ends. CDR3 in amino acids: CASVQNTDNQPQHF. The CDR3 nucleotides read TGTGCCAGCGTTCAAAACACGGACAATCAGCCCCAGCATTTT.